Below are 28 T cell receptor beta chains sequenced from a single sample in a study of T cell responses to AZD1222 COVID-19 vaccine. The data were produced by immunoSEQ multiplex PCR, yet TCRdb's version contains in-frame clones alone and is incomplete. Counted here are approximately 120,000 clones, around nine tenths occurring once; the ten biggest clones make up 10% to 15%. The sequenced sample was peripheral blood, obtained on day 0 of AZD1222 vaccination. These receptors were taken from an adult in good health.

This chain uses TRBV18 with TRBJ1-5; perhaps TRBD1 as D (6 bases). CDR1 and CDR2 (germline): KGHSH, LQKENI. CDR3 size: 16 residues. Between the trimmed V and J ends, which lost 3 bases and 3 bases, there was a span of 15 bases. As DNA, the CDR3 is TGTGCCAGCTCACCGGGGAAAGGGGGACCCAATCAGCCCCAGCATTTT. It specifies CASSPGKGGPNQPQHF.

This chain uses TRBV7-3 with TRBJ2-1, with D possibly being TRBD1 or TRBD2 (8 bases each). Germline V CDR1 and CDR2: SGHTA, FQGTGA. V dropped 4 bases and J dropped 5 bases, with 21 bases sitting between them. The CDR3 runs 17 residues. CDR3 in DNA: TGTGCCAGCAGCTCTCAGGGGGCTAGCGGGTTCAACAATGAGCAGTTCTTC. Translating it yields CASSSQGASGFNNEQFF.

This clone was recorded once. V usage is TRBV6-5 and J usage is TRBJ1-2; 7 bases match TRBD1. CDR3 size: 15 residues. The V and J ends lost 8 bases and 6 bases, in that order; junction bases with no gene match: 15. Germline V gene sequence: CDR1 MNHEY, CDR2 SVGAGI. CDR3 sequence: CASPKGGQVRDGYTF. CDR3 DNA sequence: TGTGCCAGCCCAAAGGGCGGACAGGTGAGGGATGGCTACACCTTC.

The V call is TRBV29-1, the J call TRBJ1-1; unclear D gene. Per germline, CDR1 SQVTM and CDR2 ANQGSEA. The CDR3 contains 11 residues. Trimming stripped 4 bases from V and 6 bases from J, with 9 bases between. This CDR3 reads CSVGHNAEAFF. In DNA, the CDR3 is TGCAGCGTTGGCCACAATGCTGAAGCTTTCTTT. The complete variable domain, with remaining parts taken from reference TRBV29-1 and TRBJ1-1, reads SAVISQKPSRDICQRGTSLTIQCQVDSQVTMMFWYRQQPGQSLTLIATANQGSEATYESGFVIDKFPISRPNLTFSTLTVSNMSPEDSSIYLCSVGHNAEAFFGQGTRLTVV.

J is TRBJ2-1 and V is TRBV29-1, with D tentatively TRBD1 (6 bases). Germline values: CDR1 SQVTM, CDR2 ANQGSEA. The CDR3 length is 13 residues. V was pared by 7 bases and J by 2 bases, with 12 bases between. DNA of the CDR3: TGCAGCGCCATACGGGACACCTACAATGAGCAGTTCTTC. It specifies CSAIRDTYNEQFF.

This chain connects TRBV2 to TRBJ2-7, with D perhaps given as TRBD1 or TRBD2 (6 bases each). Germline assignment: CDR1 SNHLY and CDR2 FYNNEI. The ends were cut back, 4 bases at V and 0 bases at J, with 13 bases in the middle. CDR3 length: 15 residues. CDR3 bases: TGTGCCAGCAGTGTATTGGGGGGCATCTCCTACGAGCAGTACTTC. It codes for CASSVLGGISYEQYF.

This clone was counted a single time. Written as DNA, the CDR3 is TGTGCCAGCAGCCCAACCCAGGGGAGCACCGGGGAGCTGTTTTTT. Its translation is CASSPTQGSTGELFF. The genes are TRBV28 and TRBJ2-2; D is possibly TRBD1 (6 bases). CDR1 and CDR2 (germline): MDHEN, SYDVKM. V dropped 6 bases and J dropped 4 bases, with 15 bases sitting between them. This CDR3 has 15 amino acids.

This chain uses TRBV7-9 with TRBJ1-5; 9 bases agree with TRBD1. With V trimmed by 1 base and J by 0 bases, 7 bases remained unmatched. The CDR3 is 18 amino acids. The germline V gene has CDR1 SEHNR and CDR2 FQNEAQ (reference sequence). The CDR3 is CASSLGQGDRYSNQPQHF. CDR3 DNA sequence: TGTGCCAGCAGCTTAGGACAGGGGGATAGGTATAGCAATCAGCCCCAGCATTTT.

As to this clone: The junction and the germline gene differ at one end; a read error may be behind it. The rearrangement joins TRBV7-7 to TRBJ2-5; D may correspond to TRBD1 or TRBD2 (6 bases each). Germline lookup yields CDR1 SSHAT and CDR2 FNYEAQ (reference sequence). The CDR3 extends over 17 amino acids. This chain's CDR3 is CASSSFRDTSGGETQYF. CDR3 bases: TGTGCTAGCAGCTCTTTCCGGGACACATCTGGGGGGGAGACCCAGTACTTC.

This clone was counted between two and nine times. The chain employs TRBV5-6 and TRBJ1-3; TRBD1 aligns across 10 bases. The germline V gene has CDR1 SGHDT and CDR2 YYEEEE. The J segment lost 3 bases and the V segment lost 4 bases, leaving 4 bases of the junction unmatched. The CDR3 covers 15 residues. The CDR3 region is CASSLDRGSGNTIYF. The CDR3 region has the DNA TGTGCCAGCAGCCTGGACAGGGGGAGTGGAAACACCATATATTTT.

The chain has TRBV29-1 and TRBJ2-5; 8 nucleotides line up with TRBD1. The CDR3 consists of 12 residues. From germline, CDR1 is SQVTM and CDR2 ANQGSEA. The junction had 6 bases not matched to a gene; V was cut back by 7 bases and J by 5 bases. The chain's CDR3 is CSARQGSETQYF. The CDR3 bases are TGCAGCGCCCGACAGGGGAGCGAGACCCAGTACTTC.

This clone has just one count. The CDR3: CASSPKGAGDTIYF. The CDR3 DNA sequence: TGTGCCAGCAGCCCCAAGGGGGCCGGGGACACCATATATTTT. The chain links TRBV7-9 to TRBJ1-3; 7 nucleotides match TRBD1. Germline values: CDR1 SEHNR, CDR2 FQNEAQ (reference sequence). The CDR3 totals 14 residues. V lost 5 bases, J lost 8 bases, and 9 bases stayed unmatched.

The chain uses TRBV18 and TRBJ2-3; D remains ambiguous. V lost 3 bases, J lost 6 bases, and 10 bases lay in between. This CDR3 contains 13 residues. The germline V gene encodes CDR1 KGHSH and CDR2 LQKENI. The CDR3 DNA sequence: TGTGCCAGCTCACCTGAGGTTTCCGATACGCAGTATTTT. Translated: CASSPEVSDTQYF.

The chain uses TRBV5-4 and TRBJ2-1; TRBD2 matches 10 bases. Trimming took 5 bases from V and 5 from J; bases not matched to a gene: 7. Germline V gene sequence: CDR1 SGHNT, CDR2 YYREEE (reference sequence). This CDR3 is 15 amino acids long. The CDR3 sequence is CASSPTSGKNNEQFF. The CDR3 DNA follows: TGTGCCAGCAGTCCCACTAGCGGGAAGAACAATGAGCAGTTCTTC.

The chain uses TRBV7-9 and TRBJ2-1; possibly TRBD2 for D (6 bases). The CDR3 length is 14 residues. The V end was cut by 10 bases, the J end by 0 bases, with 13 bases between. Germline CDR1 and CDR2: SEHNR and FQNEAQ (reference sequence). The CDR3, as DNA: TGTGCCATCGAGCCGACTAGCTCCTACAATGAGCAGTTCTTC. Protein: CAIEPTSSYNEQFF.

The chain recombines TRBV2 with TRBJ2-1, with D uncertain. Germline lookup yields CDR1 SNHLY and CDR2 FYNNEI. V lost 6 bases to trimming and J lost 4 bases, with 7 bases between them. This CDR3 comprises 12 residues. CDR3 sequence: CASSVQYNEQFF. For the CDR3, the DNA is TGTGCCAGCAGCGTCCAATACAATGAGCAGTTCTTC.

The J gene is TRBJ2-7, the V gene TRBV9; 10 bases are shared with TRBD1. Per the germline V gene, CDR1 is SGDLS and CDR2 is YYNGEE. The CDR3 runs 16 residues. Unmatched junction bases numbered 13, after V lost 4 bases and J lost 6 bases. As DNA, the CDR3 is TGTGCCAGCAGCCCCAAAGGGGACAGGGGTTTTGTCGAGCAGTACTTC. Its protein is CASSPKGDRGFVEQYF.

There are a few counts of this clone. The chain employs TRBV5-6 and TRBJ2-5, with a weak D call TRBD1 (6 bases). The CDR3 totals 18 residues. V was trimmed by 6 bases and J by 5 bases, leaving 29 bases between them. Germline V gene sequence: CDR1 SGHDT, CDR2 YYEEEE. CDR3 sequence: CASKAGATNHRVGETQYF. Written as DNA, the CDR3 is TGTGCCAGCAAAGCAGGTGCGACCAATCACAGGGTCGGGGAGACCCAGTACTTC.

V usage is TRBV14 and J usage is TRBJ2-2; possibly TRBD1 or TRBD2 for D (5 bases each). Trimming pared 4 bases from V and 6 bases from J, leaving 18 bases between. Germline assignment: CDR1 SGHDN and CDR2 FVKESK. The CDR3 is made up of 16 amino acids. The CDR3 nucleotides are TGTGCCAGCAGCCGTGGTCAGGGTCCCGGGGCCGGGGAGCTGTTTTTT. This gives the protein CASSRGQGPGAGELFF.

The gene calls are TRBV10-3 and TRBJ2-2, with 10 bases that match TRBD2. V lost 2 bases, J lost 8 bases, and 11 bases stayed unmatched. Germline V CDR1 and CDR2: ENHRY, SYGVKD. The CDR3 consists of 17 residues. CDR3 loop: CAISEAAGGPMLGELFF. CDR3 nucleotide sequence: TGTGCCATCAGTGAGGCAGCGGGAGGGCCCATGTTAGGGGAGCTGTTTTTT.

As concerns this clone: One junction end does not reproduce the germline sequence, and a read error may be involved. The chain recombines TRBV16 with TRBJ1-5; TRBD1 matches 12 bases. Germline assignment: CDR1 KGHSY and CDR2 FQNENV. This CDR3 spans 16 amino acids. DNA of the CDR3: TGTGCCGGCAGCCAACCGGGACAGGGGGCCGATCAGCCCCAGCATTTT. Translated: CAGSQPGQGADQPQHF.

This chain joins TRBV19 and TRBJ2-7; 7 positions match TRBD1. The CDR3 consists of 18 residues. With 2 bases clipped from V and 1 base from J, the junction kept 14 bases outside the gene matches. The germline CDR1 and CDR2 sequences are LNHDA and SQIVND (reference sequence). The DNA for the CDR3 is TGTGCCAGTAGTATACCCAGAACCGGGACAGCGAAATCCTACGAGCAGTACTTC. This encodes CASSIPRTGTAKSYEQYF.

This clone is a singleton in its sample. The J gene is TRBJ2-7, the V gene TRBV28; tentatively, D is TRBD2 (7 bases). Between the trimmed V and J ends, which lost 7 bases and 0 bases, there was a span of 16 bases. The CDR3 length is 15 residues. CDR1 is MDHEN, CDR2 SYDVKM, per germline. CDR3 sequence reads: CASTLRRGPSYEQYF. The CDR3, as DNA: TGTGCCAGCACCCTTAGGCGGGGGCCCTCCTACGAGCAGTACTTC. Using reference TRBV28 and TRBJ2-7 for the parts outside the CDR3, the full variable domain is DVKVTQSSRYLVKRTGEKVFLECVQDMDHENMFWYRQDPGLGLRLIYFSYDVKMKEKGDIPEGYSVSREKKERFSLILESASTNQTSMYLCASTLRRGPSYEQYFGPGTRLTVT.

This clone has more than one count but fewer than ten. The rearrangement links TRBV18 to TRBJ2-7; tentative D call: TRBD1 (6 bases). CDR1 and CDR2 (germline): KGHSH, LQKENI. Deletions cut 4 bases from V and 5 bases from J, with 12 bases between. The CDR3 loop spans 13 amino acids. This CDR3 reads CASSLDEGDEQYF. The DNA for the CDR3 is TGTGCCAGCTCACTCGATGAGGGGGACGAGCAGTACTTC.

This chain links TRBV14 with TRBJ1-3, with D possibly being TRBD1 (5 bases). This CDR3 has 15 amino acids. V was clipped by 5 bases and J by 0 bases, with 11 bases between them. CDR1 SGHDN and CDR2 FVKESK come from the germline V gene. This CDR3 reads CASSATVTSGNTIYF. For the CDR3, the DNA is TGTGCCAGCAGCGCGACAGTTACCTCTGGAAACACCATATATTTT.

The chain is built from TRBV3-1 (or the pseudogene TRBV3-2) and TRBJ1-2; 11 bases agree with TRBD1. This CDR3 is 17 amino acids long. Germline-derived CDR1 and CDR2 are LGHDT and YNNKEL (reference sequence). With V trimmed by 0 bases and J by 8 bases, 11 bases remained unmatched. CDR3 in amino acids: CASSQESGQGASGGYTF. The CDR3 DNA reads TGTGCCAGCAGCCAAGAATCCGGACAGGGGGCGTCGGGAGGCTACACCTTC.

This clone was recorded a few times. CDR3 region: CASVEDFSTDTQYF. CDR3 sequence (DNA): TGTGCGAGCGTGGAGGATTTTAGCACAGATACGCAGTATTTT. The chain is built from TRBV7-9 and TRBJ2-3, with a weak D call TRBD2 (5 bases). This CDR3 region has 14 residues. The germline V gene has CDR1 SEHNR and CDR2 FQNEAQ (reference sequence).

CDR3 sequence: CASSYIADRTAYEQYF. The CDR3 bases are TGTGCCAGCAGTTATATCGCCGACAGGACGGCCTACGAGCAGTACTTC. The rearrangement uses TRBV7-9 and TRBJ2-7; a weak D match, TRBD1 (6 bases). Germline V gene lookup returns CDR1 SEHNR and CDR2 FQNEAQ (reference sequence). The V end lost 6 bases, the J end lost 2 bases, and 20 bases lay between the germline ends. The CDR3 extends over 16 amino acids.